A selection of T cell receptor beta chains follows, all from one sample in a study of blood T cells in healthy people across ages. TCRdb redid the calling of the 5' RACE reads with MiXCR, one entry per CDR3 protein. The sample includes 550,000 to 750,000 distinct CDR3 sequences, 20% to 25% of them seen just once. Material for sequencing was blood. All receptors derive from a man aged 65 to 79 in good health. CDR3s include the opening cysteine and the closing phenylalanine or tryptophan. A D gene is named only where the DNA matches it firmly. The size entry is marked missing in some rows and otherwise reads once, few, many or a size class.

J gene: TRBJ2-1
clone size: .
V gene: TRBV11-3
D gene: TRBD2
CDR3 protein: CASSLRSSGFNEQFF
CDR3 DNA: TGTGCCAGCAGCTTACGGTCTAGCGGGTTTAATGAGCAGTTCTTC

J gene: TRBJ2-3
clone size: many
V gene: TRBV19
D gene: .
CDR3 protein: CASSLTGPDTQYF
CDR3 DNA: TGTGCCAGTAGTCTTACAGGGCCAGATACGCAGTATTTT

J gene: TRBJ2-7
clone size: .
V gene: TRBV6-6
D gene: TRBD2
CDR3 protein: CASSRTSVSYEQYF
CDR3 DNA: TGTGCCAGCAGTCGTACTAGCGTCTCCTACGAGCAGTACTTC

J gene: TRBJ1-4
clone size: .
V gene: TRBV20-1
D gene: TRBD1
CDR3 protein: CSSGQGASNEKLFF
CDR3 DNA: TGCAGTTCAGGACAGGGGGCCTCTAATGAAAAACTGTTTTTT

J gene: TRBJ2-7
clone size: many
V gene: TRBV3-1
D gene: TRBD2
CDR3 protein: CASSQSGRARYEQYF
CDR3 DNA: TGTGCCAGCAGCCAAAGCGGGAGGGCCCGCTACGAGCAGTACTTC

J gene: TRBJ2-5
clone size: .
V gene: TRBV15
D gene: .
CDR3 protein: CATSRFRGGTRETQYF
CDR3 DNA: TGCGCCACCAGCAGATTCAGGGGGGGGACTCGGGAGACCCAGTACTTC

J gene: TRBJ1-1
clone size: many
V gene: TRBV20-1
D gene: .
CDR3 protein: CSARPQTGLNTEAFF
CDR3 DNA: TGCAGTGCTAGACCACAAACAGGGCTGAACACTGAAGCTTTCTTT

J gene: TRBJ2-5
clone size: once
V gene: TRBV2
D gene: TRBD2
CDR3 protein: CASSAAGGAYPQYF
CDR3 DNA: TGTGCCAGCAGTGCTGCGGGGGGGGCATACCCGCAGTACTTC

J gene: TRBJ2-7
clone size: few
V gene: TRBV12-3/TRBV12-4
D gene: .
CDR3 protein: CASKRDSSYEQYF
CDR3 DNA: TGTGCCAGCAAACGGGACTCCAGCTACGAGCAGTACTTC

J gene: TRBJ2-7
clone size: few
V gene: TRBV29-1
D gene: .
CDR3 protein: CSVDISGSYEQYF
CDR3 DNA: TGCAGCGTTGACATTAGCGGCTCCTACGAGCAGTACTTC

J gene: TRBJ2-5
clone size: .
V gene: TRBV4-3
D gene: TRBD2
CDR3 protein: CASSDSSGRRLYF
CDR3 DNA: TGCGCCAGCAGCGATAGTAGCGGGAGACGGCTGTACTTC

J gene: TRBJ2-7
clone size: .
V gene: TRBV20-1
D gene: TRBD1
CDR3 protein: CSARPGQTYEQYF
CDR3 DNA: TGCAGTGCCCGCCCGGGACAGACCTACGAGCAGTACTTC

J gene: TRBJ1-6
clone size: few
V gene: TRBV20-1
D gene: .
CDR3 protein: CSARDRRGTSPLHF
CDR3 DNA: TGCAGTGCTAGAGATCGCCGGGGGACCTCACCCCTCCACTTT

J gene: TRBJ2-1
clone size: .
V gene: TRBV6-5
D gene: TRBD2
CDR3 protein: CASRSGTSGNHEQFF
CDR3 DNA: TGTGCCAGCAGGTCCGGGACTAGCGGGAATCATGAGCAGTTCTTC

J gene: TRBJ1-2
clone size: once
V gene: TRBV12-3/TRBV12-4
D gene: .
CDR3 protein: CASSRHRTEYGYTF
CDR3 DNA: TGTGCCAGCAGTAGACATCGGACAGAATATGGCTACACCTTC

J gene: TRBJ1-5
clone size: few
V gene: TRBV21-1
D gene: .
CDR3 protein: CASGKWTGENQPQHF
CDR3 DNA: TGTGCCAGCGGCAAATGGACAGGGGAAAATCAGCCCCAGCATTTT

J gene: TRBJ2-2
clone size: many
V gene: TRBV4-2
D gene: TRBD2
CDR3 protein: CASSHNPGLAVANTGELFF
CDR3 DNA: TGTGCCAGCAGCCATAATCCGGGACTAGCGGTCGCGAACACCGGGGAGCTGTTTTTT

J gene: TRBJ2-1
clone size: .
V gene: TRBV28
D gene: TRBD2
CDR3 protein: CATRVWTSLVNEQFF
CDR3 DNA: TGTGCCACCCGCGTCTGGACTAGCTTAGTCAATGAGCAGTTCTTC

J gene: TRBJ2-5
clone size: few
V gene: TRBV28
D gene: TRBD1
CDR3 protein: CASSLWGQGKGETQYF
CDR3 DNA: TGTGCCAGCAGTTTATGGGGACAGGGTAAAGGAGAGACCCAGTACTTC

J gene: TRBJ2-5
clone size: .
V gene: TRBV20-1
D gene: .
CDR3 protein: CSASTGSLLQETQYF
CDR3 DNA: TGCAGTGCGTCTACAGGGTCCCTTCTACAAGAGACCCAGTACTTC

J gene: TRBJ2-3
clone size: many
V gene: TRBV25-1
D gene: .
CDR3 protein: CASSLGHLSRDTQYF
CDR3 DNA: TGTGCCAGCAGCCTCGGACACCTGTCAAGAGATACGCAGTATTTT

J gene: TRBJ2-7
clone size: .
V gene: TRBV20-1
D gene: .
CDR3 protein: CSALVGNEQYF
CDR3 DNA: TGCAGTGCTCTGGTAGGGAACGAGCAGTACTTC

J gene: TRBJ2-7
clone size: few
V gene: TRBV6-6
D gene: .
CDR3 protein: CASSYTWDTPEQYF
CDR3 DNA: TGTGCCAGCAGTTACACGTGGGACACCCCCGAGCAGTACTTC

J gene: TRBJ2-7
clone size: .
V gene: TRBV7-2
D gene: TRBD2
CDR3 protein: CASSQTSGGPYEQYF
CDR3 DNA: TGTGCCAGCAGCCAAACTAGCGGGGGGCCCTACGAGCAGTACTTC

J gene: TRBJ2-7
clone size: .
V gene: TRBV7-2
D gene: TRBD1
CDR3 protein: CASSAGTGGSYEQYF
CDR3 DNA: TGTGCCAGCAGCGCCGGGACAGGGGGTTCCTACGAGCAGTACTTC

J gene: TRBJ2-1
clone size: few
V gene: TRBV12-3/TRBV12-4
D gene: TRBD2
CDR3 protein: CASSSIAGGAYNEQFF
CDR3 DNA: TGTGCCAGCAGTTCCATAGCGGGAGGGGCTTACAATGAGCAGTTCTTC

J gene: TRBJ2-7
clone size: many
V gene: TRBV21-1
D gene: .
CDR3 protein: CASSNSDRNEQYF
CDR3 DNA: TGTGCCAGCAGCAATTCCGATAGAAACGAGCAGTACTTC

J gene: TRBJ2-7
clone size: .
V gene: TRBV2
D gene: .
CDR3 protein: CASSELRTYEQYF
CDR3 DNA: TGTGCCAGCAGTGAACTACGCACCTACGAGCAGTACTTC

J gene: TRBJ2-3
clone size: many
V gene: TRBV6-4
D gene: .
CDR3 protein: CASSSTGGTDTQYF
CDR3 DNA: TGTGCCAGCAGCTCGACAGGTGGAACAGATACGCAGTATTTT

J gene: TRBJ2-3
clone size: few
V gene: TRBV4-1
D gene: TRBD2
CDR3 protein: CASSQGQGLAGGGDTQYF
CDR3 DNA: TGCGCCAGCAGCCAAGGGCAGGGACTAGCGGGAGGAGGAGATACGCAGTATTTT

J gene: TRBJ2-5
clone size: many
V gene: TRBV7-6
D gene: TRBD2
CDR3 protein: CASSLAGLAGGETQYF
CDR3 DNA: TGTGCCAGCAGCTTAGCGGGACTAGCGGGAGGAGAGACCCAGTACTTC

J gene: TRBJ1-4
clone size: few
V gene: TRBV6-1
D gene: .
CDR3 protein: CASYTGPNEKLFF
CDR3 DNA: TGTGCCAGCTATACCGGACCTAATGAAAAACTGTTTTTT

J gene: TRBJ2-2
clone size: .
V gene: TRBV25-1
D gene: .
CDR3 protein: CASRGVTATGELFF
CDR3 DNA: TGTGCCAGCAGGGGGGTGACGGCCACCGGGGAGCTGTTTTTT